A selection of T cell receptor beta chains follows, all from one sample in a study of cytotoxic CD8 clonotypes in ibrutinib-treated CLL. The assay was immunoSEQ multiplex PCR, and TCRdb's table has in-frame clones only and misses some. The sample consists of about 160,000 clones, about 88% of them appearing once. Sequencing used PBMCs, obtained at disease progression, from a patient treated with ibrutinib. The receptors were gathered from a human donor with chronic lymphocytic leukemia. Each CDR3 is given with its conserved first and last residue. The D gene is left open where the match is weak. Only some rows state a clone size, as once, few, many or a class for expanded clones.

V	J	size	D	CDR3	DNA
TRBV11-2	TRBJ1-3	-	TRBD1	CASTVNPGQGARNTIYF	TGTGCCAGCACCGTTAATCCCGGACAGGGGGCAAGAAACACCATATATTTT
TRBV7-6	TRBJ2-1	-	TRBD2	CASSPRGGRNYNEQFF	TGTGCCAGCAGCCCGCGCGGCGGGAGGAACTACAATGAGCAGTTCTTC
TRBV23-1	TRBJ1-1	-	-	CASSQTVRGAFF	TGCGCCAGCAGTCAGACAGTCCGGGGAGCTTTCTTT
TRBV9	TRBJ2-5	-	-	CASSVGPGVGNQETQYF	TGTGCCAGCAGCGTAGGCCCTGGGGTAGGCAACCAAGAGACCCAGTACTTC
TRBV4-3	TRBJ2-5	-	-	CASSQEVFLPGAPETQYF	TGCGCCAGCAGCCAAGAAGTATTTCTTCCAGGGGCGCCGGAGACCCAGTACTTC
TRBV5-1	TRBJ1-1	-	-	CASSLIGVGTEAFF	TGCGCCAGCAGCTTGATTGGGGTTGGCACTGAAGCTTTCTTT
TRBV18	TRBJ2-7	-	-	CASSVTDSTYEQYF	TGTGCCAGCTCCGTCACGGACTCGACATACGAGCAGTACTTC
TRBV30	TRBJ2-5	-	-	CAWRSPRAAASETQYF	TGTGCCTGGAGGTCTCCAAGGGCGGCGGCCTCGGAGACCCAGTACTTC
TRBV5-1	TRBJ1-1	many	-	CASSLDRGIGEAFF	TGCGCCAGCAGCTTGGATCGGGGTATCGGTGAAGCTTTCTTT
TRBV2	TRBJ2-4	few	-	CASSSQGPRGIQYF	TGTGCCAGCAGTTCCCAGGGGCCCCGGGGAATTCAGTACTTC
TRBV5-8	TRBJ1-2	-	TRBD1	CASSYLWDRVNGYTF	TGTGCCAGCAGTTATCTTTGGGACAGGGTGAATGGCTACACCTTC
TRBV28	TRBJ2-5	-	-	CASQEQGETQYF	TGTGCCAGCCAAGAACAGGGCGAGACCCAGTACTTC
TRBV19	TRBJ2-4	few	-	CASSPGQIRNIQYF	TGTGCCAGTAGTCCCGGGCAGATTAGAAACATTCAGTACTTC
TRBV19	TRBJ1-1	-	-	CASSINGRQGVAFF	TGTGCCAGTAGTATTAACGGTCGGCAGGGAGTGGCTTTCTTT
TRBV12-5	TRBJ1-3	-	-	CASGPNLLSGNTIYF	TGTGCTAGTGGACCGAATCTACTCTCTGGAAACACCATATATTTT
TRBV5-1	TRBJ1-1	once	-	CASSLDGVAFF	TGCGCCAGCAGCTTGGACGGGGTAGCTTTCTTT
TRBV6-6	TRBJ2-1	-	-	CASSLLGQTYNEQFF	TGTGCCAGCAGTTTACTAGGACAGACCTACAATGAGCAGTTCTTC
TRBV30	TRBJ1-1	-	-	CAWSALYTDTEAFF	TGTGCCTGGTCAGCATTATATACGGACACTGAAGCTTTCTTT
TRBV20-1	TRBJ1-1	-	-	CSASRTEAFF	TGCAGTGCTAGTCGAACTGAAGCTTTCTTT
TRBV13	TRBJ1-3	few	-	CASSSRGLSSGNTIYF	TGTGCCAGCAGCTCACGGGGCCTTAGCTCTGGAAACACCATATATTTT
TRBV9	TRBJ1-2	few	TRBD1	CASSVTGSSYGYTF	TGTGCCAGCAGCGTGACAGGGAGCTCCTATGGCTACACCTTC
TRBV9	TRBJ2-3	-	-	CASSVSGHGTDTQYF	TGTGCCAGCAGCGTTAGCGGTCATGGCACAGATACGCAGTATTTT
TRBV27	TRBJ1-2	-	-	CASSLGTNYGYTF	TGTGCCAGCAGTTTGGGCACCAACTATGGCTACACCTTC
TRBV23-1	TRBJ1-5	-	-	CASSQSWQPQHF	TGCGCCAGCAGTCAATCGTGGCAGCCCCAGCATTTT
TRBV12-5	TRBJ2-7	-	TRBD1	CASQSGTGSYEQYF	TGTGCTAGTCAGTCCGGGACAGGGTCCTACGAGCAGTACTTC
TRBV29-1	TRBJ1-3	-	TRBD1	CSVGQGVPGNTIYF	TGCAGCGTTGGACAGGGGGTCCCTGGAAACACCATATATTTT
TRBV4-3	TRBJ2-1	-	-	CASSQDGMARTEQFF	TGCGCCAGCAGCCAAGATGGGATGGCCCGGACGGAGCAGTTCTTC
TRBV11-2	TRBJ2-1	-	-	CASSPRAAYSSYNEQFF	TGTGCCAGCAGCCCAAGGGCGGCGTATAGCTCCTACAATGAGCAGTTCTTC
TRBV6-5	TRBJ2-2	-	TRBD2	CASSYERGTGELFF	TGTGCCAGCAGTTACGAGCGGGGCACCGGGGAGCTGTTTTTT
TRBV11-2	TRBJ2-3	-	-	CASSRYRDSTDTQYF	TGTGCCAGCAGCCGTTACCGGGACAGCACAGATACGCAGTATTTT
TRBV28	TRBJ2-7	-	-	CASSLVSQSSYEQYF	TGTGCCAGCAGTTTGGTCAGCCAGAGCTCCTACGAGCAGTACTTC
TRBV2	TRBJ2-3	-	TRBD2	CASSDERGVADTQYF	TGTGCCAGCAGTGACGAGCGGGGAGTGGCAGATACGCAGTATTTT
TRBV27	TRBJ2-7	-	-	CASSRRDSRGEQYF	TGTGCCAGCAGCCGTCGGGACTCCCGGGGGGAGCAGTACTTC
TRBV4-2	TRBJ1-3	few	-	CASSQESTGGNTIYF	TGTGCCAGCAGCCAAGAAAGTACAGGGGGAAACACCATATATTTT
TRBV6-1	TRBJ1-5	once	-	CASSEQEGTPQHF	TGTGCCAGCAGTGAACAAGAGGGTACGCCCCAGCATTTT
TRBV25-1	TRBJ2-1	once	-	CASSRGGEQFF	TGTGCCAGCAGTAGAGGGGGTGAGCAGTTCTTC
TRBV7-2	TRBJ2-7	-	-	CASSLEGLASREQYF	TGTGCCAGCAGCTTAGAGGGGCTAGCGTCCCGCGAGCAGTACTTC
TRBV28	TRBJ1-3	-	-	CASSLYSSSGNTIYF	TGTGCCAGCAGTTTGTACAGTAGCTCTGGAAACACCATATATTTT
TRBV28	TRBJ2-3	-	-	CASSPNWGTDTQYF	TGTGCCAGCAGTCCCAACTGGGGCACAGATACGCAGTATTTT
TRBV9	TRBJ1-3	few	-	CASSESSRSGNTIYF	TGTGCCAGCAGCGAAAGCAGTCGCTCTGGAAACACCATATATTTT
TRBV11-2	TRBJ2-5	-	-	CASGPRRTAGRWETQYF	TGTGCCAGCGGCCCTAGGAGGACCGCCGGGCGGTGGGAGACCCAGTACTTC
TRBV6-5	TRBJ1-5	-	-	CATGSGVHQPQHF	TGTGCCACCGGATCCGGGGTTCATCAGCCCCAGCATTTT